This T cell receptor (beta chain) was recovered during a study of cytomegalovirus exposure and HLA in healthy donors. After removal of 5 bases from V and 0 bases from J, the junction contained 10 bases not matched to a gene. Per the germline V gene, CDR1 is MNHEY and CDR2 is SMNVEV (reference sequence). The CDR3 length is 17 residues. The assay was immunoSEQ multiplex PCR, and TCRdb's table has in-frame clones only and misses some. The table includes some 200,000 clones, 80% to 90% detected once. The rearrangement links TRBV27 to TRBJ2-1, with 7 bases matching TRBD1. The sequencing sample was made of PBMCs. The TCR was taken from a woman in her twenties or thirties in good health and CMV-seropositive. CDR3 DNA sequence: TGTGCCAGCAGTCGCTCTTGGGACAGCCGCTCCTACAATGAGCAGTTCTTC. It translates to CASSRSWDSRSYNEQFF.